These 25 T cell receptor beta chains were all obtained from the same sample, sequenced in a study of cytotoxic CD8 clonotypes in ibrutinib-treated CLL. Sequenced by immunoSEQ multiplex PCR; TCRdb stores in-frame clones only, minus some. The sample carries some 140,000 clones, about 91% recorded once. This material consisted of PBMCs, taken after 12 months of ibrutinib treatment. The receptors originated from a human donor with chronic lymphocytic leukemia.

The chain joins TRBV28 to TRBJ2-1; no definite D call. With 3 bases removed from V and 4 bases from J, the gap between germline ends came to 13 bases. The CDR3 is 15 amino acids. Per the germline V gene, CDR1 is MDHEN and CDR2 is SYDVKM. CDR3 region: CASSFPLGGYNEQFF. CDR3 DNA: TGTGCCAGCAGTTTTCCCCTGGGCGGTTACAATGAGCAGTTCTTC. The full variable domain, its missing parts supplied by reference TRBV28 and TRBJ2-1, is DVKVTQSSRYLVKRTGEKVFLECVQDMDHENMFWYRQDPGLGLRLIYFSYDVKMKEKGDIPEGYSVSREKKERFSLILESASTNQTSMYLCASSFPLGGYNEQFFGPGTRLTVL.

CDR3 DNA sequence: TGTGCCAGCAGTTCGGGGACAGGGCCGACCTATGGCTACACCTTC. This codes for CASSSGTGPTYGYTF. V is TRBV6-6 and J is TRBJ1-2; 9 nucleotides line up with TRBD1. This CDR3 has 15 residues. The ends lost 4 bases at V and 4 bases at J; junction bases unmatched: 7. The germline V gene encodes CDR1 MNHNY and CDR2 SVGAGI (reference sequence).

The chain links TRBV28 to TRBJ1-5, with D unresolved. The CDR3 runs 14 residues. CDR1 and CDR2 from the germline V gene are MDHEN and SYDVKM. With 3 bases removed from V and 4 bases from J, the gap between germline ends came to 10 bases. Here the CDR3 reads CASSFWTDNQPQHF. The DNA for the CDR3 is TGTGCCAGCAGTTTCTGGACTGATAATCAGCCCCAGCATTTT.

The V call is TRBV30, the J call TRBJ2-7; TRBD2 matches 7 bases. V shed 8 bases, J shed 2 bases, and the junction held 6 bases outside the gene matches. The CDR3 is 12 amino acids. Per the germline V gene, CDR1 is GTSNPN and CDR2 is SVGIG (reference sequence). The CDR3 DNA sequence: TGTGCCCAGGGCGGGGGTACCTACGAGCAGTACTTC. It yields the protein CAQGGGTYEQYF.

The chain is built from TRBV11-2 and TRBJ1-1, with no clear D. Trimming took 5 bases from V and 9 from J, leaving 19 bases between them. This CDR3 is built from 14 residues. CDR1 is SGHAT, CDR2 FQNNGV, per germline. CDR3 nucleotide sequence: TGTGCCAGCAGCCCCCGTGGCCCCGGACCTCAAGCTTTCTTT. This encodes CASSPRGPGPQAFF.

J is TRBJ2-7 and V is TRBV19; a possible D gene is TRBD2 (7 bases). Trimming removed 5 bases at V and 2 bases at J, with 16 bases between. This CDR3 contains 15 residues. Germline V gene lookup returns CDR1 LNHDA and CDR2 SQIVND (reference sequence). The CDR3 region has the DNA TGTGCCAGTAGTGAGGGGGGGCCAAAAACCTACGAGCAGTACTTC. This codes for CASSEGGPKTYEQYF.

The chain carries TRBV6-1 and TRBJ2-5, with D perhaps matching TRBD2 (7 bases). The CDR3 runs 16 residues. Germline loops: CDR1 MNHNS, CDR2 SASEGT. The V gene lost 1 base and the J gene lost 4 bases, with 16 bases spanning the gap. This CDR3 reads CASSEEVWGGPETQYF. DNA of the CDR3: TGTGCCAGCAGTGAAGAAGTTTGGGGGGGCCCAGAGACCCAGTACTTC.

The chain is built from TRBV19 and TRBJ2-5; no reliable D call. The V end lost 1 base, the J end lost 4 bases, and 7 bases lay between the germline ends. This CDR3 contains 13 residues. Germline CDR1 LNHDA, CDR2 SQIVND (reference sequence). The CDR3 bases are TGTGCCAGTAGTATAGTAAGAGGAGAGACCCAGTACTTC. Protein sequence: CASSIVRGETQYF. The full variable domain, with the rest looked up from reference TRBV19 and TRBJ2-5, is DGGITQSPKYLFRKEGQNVTLSCEQNLNHDAMYWYRQDPGQGLRLIYYSQIVNDFQKGDIAEGYSVSREKKESFPLTVTSAQKNPTAFYLCASSIVRGETQYFGPGTRLLVL.

Concerning this clone: The junction differs from germline at one of its ends, possibly a read error. This chain uses TRBV7-9 with TRBJ2-1; D ambiguous. The CDR3 contains 11 residues. Germline lookup yields CDR1 SEHNR and CDR2 FQNEAQ (reference sequence). This chain's CDR3 is CASSSNRDEVF. As DNA, the CDR3 is TGTGCCAGCAGCTCCAATAGGGATGAAGTCTTC.

V usage is TRBV6-5 and J usage is TRBJ2-7, with unresolved D. The germline V and J ends were trimmed by 4 bases and 3 bases, with 13 bases remaining between them. Germline V lookup: CDR1 MNHEY, CDR2 SVGAGI. There are 14 residues in the CDR3. The DNA of the CDR3 is TGTGCCAGCAGTTCACCGACGGGTTTCTACGAGCAGTACTTC. This sequence encodes CASSSPTGFYEQYF.

Comments on this clone: A junction end diverges from the germline sequence, so it may reflect a read error. The chain has TRBV5-5 and TRBJ1-2; TRBD1 agrees at 9 bases. CDR1 is SGHKS and CDR2 is YYEKEE in the germline V gene (reference sequence). This CDR3 spans 17 amino acids. The CDR3 DNA reads TGTGCCAGCAGGTTGGTGGGGACAGGGTTTTACGGCTATGGCTACACCTTC. Translated, it gives CASRLVGTGFYGYGYTF. Combining the CDR3 with reference TRBV5-5 and TRBJ1-2 gives the whole variable domain DAGVTQSPTHLIKTRGQQVTLRCSPISGHKSVSWYQQVLGQGPQFIFQYYEKEERGRGNFPDRFSARQFPNYSSELNVNALLLGDSALYLCASRLVGTGFYGYGYTFGSGTRLTVV.

In its sample, this clone was seen a few times. CDR3 DNA: TGTGCCAGCAGTAGCCGAGGGACAGTCTACGAGCAGTACTTC. This gives the protein CASSSRGTVYEQYF. The chain combines TRBV27 with TRBJ2-7; 7 bases are a match to TRBD1. The V segment lost 5 bases and the J segment 3 bases; nucleotides outside the gene matches: 7. The CDR3 covers 14 residues. The V gene's germline CDR1 is MNHEY and CDR2 SMNVEV (reference sequence).

The chain recombines TRBV7-2 with TRBJ2-7; TRBD2 agrees at 9 bases. CDR1 SGHTA and CDR2 FQGNSA come from the germline V gene. The CDR3 totals 19 residues. Germline trimming cut 5 bases from V and 0 bases from J; bases unmatched to any gene: 17. CDR3 loop: CASSPPFWLAGINSYEQYF. CDR3 DNA sequence: TGTGCCAGCAGCCCCCCTTTTTGGCTAGCGGGAATAAACTCCTACGAGCAGTACTTC.

This sequence joins TRBV29-1 and TRBJ2-1; no definite D call. V was clipped by 3 bases and J by 4 bases, with 10 bases between them. Germline CDR1 SQVTM, CDR2 ANQGSEA. CDR3 length: 13 residues. The CDR3 loop reads CSVDTGAYNEQFF. Here the CDR3 DNA reads TGCAGCGTTGATACGGGCGCGTACAATGAGCAGTTCTTC.

Regarding this clone: The junction shows a germline mismatch at one end, possibly a read error. This chain links TRBV7-7 with TRBJ2-5; D ambiguous. There are 13 residues in the CDR3. Germline V gene data show CDR1 as SSHAT and CDR2 as FNYEAQ (reference sequence). This CDR3 is CASSLGSDETQYF. CDR3 DNA: TGTGCTAGCAGCTTAGGTTCAGACGAGACCCAGTACTTC.

V is TRBV30 and J is TRBJ1-5; D might be TRBD1 (5 bases). The CDR3 sequence is 13 residues long. The germline gives CDR1 GTSNPN, CDR2 SVGIG (reference sequence). Trimming cost V 4 bases and J 9 bases, with 16 bases left between them. This CDR3 reads CAWTPGGGAPQHF. CDR3 sequence (DNA): TGTGCCTGGACGCCGGGGGGAGGGGCGCCCCAGCATTTT.

This sequence joins TRBV9 and TRBJ2-5, with D tentatively TRBD2 (5 bases). The CDR3 runs to 15 residues. With 1 base removed from V and 5 bases from J, the gap between germline ends came to 15 bases. Germline V lookup: CDR1 SGDLS, CDR2 YYNGEE. CDR3 bases: TGTGCCAGCAGCGTAAAAGACGGGATGACGGAGACCCAGTACTTC. This translates into CASSVKDGMTETQYF.

The CDR3 sequence: CASSLREYVAQVGGSEQYF. The CDR3 DNA is TGTGCCAGCAGCTTACGGGAGTACGTAGCACAGGTTGGGGGGAGCGAGCAGTACTTC. V usage is TRBV11-2 and J usage is TRBJ2-7; the D gene is possibly TRBD2 (6 bases). Germline loops: CDR1 SGHAT, CDR2 FQNNGV. V lost 2 bases and J lost 6, with 29 bases in between. The CDR3 has 19 amino acids.

The chain combines TRBV14 with TRBJ2-1; 7 bases align to TRBD2. Germline assignment: CDR1 SGHDN and CDR2 FVKESK. Losses at the gene ends were 2 bases for V and 2 bases for J; bases not matched to a gene: 3. CDR3 length: 15 amino acids. CDR3 residues: CASSQIGTTYNEQFF. In DNA, the CDR3 is TGTGCCAGCAGCCAAATAGGGACTACCTACAATGAGCAGTTCTTC. The complete variable domain, with remaining parts taken from reference TRBV14 and TRBJ2-1, reads EAGVTQFPSHSVIEKGQTVTLRCDPISGHDNLYWYRRVMGKEIKFLLHFVKESKQDESGMPNNRFLAERTGGTYSTLKVQPAELEDSGVYFCASSQIGTTYNEQFFGPGTRLTVL.

The gene calls are TRBV10-3 and TRBJ2-2; D possibly corresponds to TRBD1 (6 bases). Trimming cost V 2 bases and J 3 bases, with 10 bases left between them. Germline values: CDR1 ENHRY, CDR2 SYGVKD. CDR3 length: 15 amino acids. The CDR3 is CAISETGTDTGELFF. CDR3 bases: TGTGCCATCAGTGAGACAGGGACGGACACCGGGGAGCTGTTTTTT.

V gene TRBV7-8 combines with J gene TRBJ2-1; D perhaps matches TRBD2 (6 bases). The germline V and J ends were trimmed by 0 bases and 7 bases, with 16 bases remaining between them. The CDR3 runs to 16 residues. Germline V lookup: CDR1 SGHVS, CDR2 FQNEAQ. The CDR3 DNA is TGTGCCAGCAGCTTAGCGACGCGGGATAGGCGGAATGAGCAGTTCTTC. It specifies CASSLATRDRRNEQFF. Variable domain in full (rest from reference TRBV7-8 and TRBJ2-1): GAGVSQSPRYKVAKRGQDVALRCDPISGHVSLFWYQQALGQGPEFLTYFQNEAQLDKSGLPSDRFFAERPEGSVSTLKIQRTQQEDSAVYLCASSLATRDRRNEQFFGPGTRLTVL.

The chain carries TRBV7-8 and TRBJ2-7; tentative D call: TRBD1 (6 bases). V lost 2 bases to trimming and J lost 3 bases, with 11 bases between them. Germline V gives CDR1 SGHVS, CDR2 FQNEAQ. The length of the CDR3 is 14 residues. CDR3 coding DNA: TGTGCCAGCAGCTTACCGGGACATAACTACGAGCAGTACTTC. Its translation is CASSLPGHNYEQYF.

This chain connects TRBV27 to TRBJ2-7; 7 nucleotides line up with TRBD2. From germline, CDR1 is MNHEY and CDR2 SMNVEV (reference sequence). The CDR3 loop spans 16 amino acids. After removal of 4 bases from V and 6 bases from J, the junction contained 15 bases not matched to a gene. The CDR3 reads CASSSPPGLRQAEQYF. Written as DNA, the CDR3 is TGTGCCAGCAGTTCCCCACCGGGACTAAGGCAGGCCGAGCAGTACTTC.

The chain uses TRBV28 and TRBJ2-2, with 7 bases that match TRBD1. Germline V gives CDR1 MDHEN, CDR2 SYDVKM. This CDR3 is built from 14 residues. V lost 9 bases to trimming and J lost 3 bases; unmatched junction nucleotides: 7. The CDR3 loop reads CASSRQGHTGELFF. CDR3 in DNA: TGTGCCAGTAGTCGACAGGGCCACACCGGGGAGCTGTTTTTT.

This chain connects TRBV20-1 to TRBJ2-7; no reliable D call. Trimming took 3 bases from V and 8 from J, leaving 5 bases between them. The CDR3 extends over 9 amino acids. CDR1 DFQATT and CDR2 SNEGSKA come from the germline V gene (reference sequence). Here the CDR3 DNA reads TGCAGTGCTAGTGAAAAGCAGTACTTC. Translation gives CSASEKQYF.